The text below deals with one T cell receptor beta chain. This table comes from immunoSEQ multiplex PCR, and its TCRdb copy is limited to in-frame clones, with some not included. The sample has around 250,000 clones; around 87% are singletons. This entry belongs to a study of blood T cell repertoires in COVID-19. For the study at large: PBMCs, B-cell-depleted T cells, or T cells were the source of the cDNA or gDNA that made up the material.

The CDR3 is 16 residues long. Trimming took off 0 bases at V and 6 bases at J, with 16 bases between the two ends. Germline CDR1 SGHKS, CDR2 YYEKEE (reference sequence). V and J are TRBV5-5 and TRBJ1-5; D gene unclear. Sequencing used peripheral blood. The sequence was collected from a man aged 18 to 30 with active or convalescent COVID-19. The CDR3 nucleotides are TGTGCCAGCAGCTTGGAGGCAGGCAGGTCGAGTCAGCCCCAGCATTTT. Protein product: CASSLEAGRSSQPQHF.